This TCR beta chain was profiled in a study of blood T cells in healthy people across ages. Findings of the study overall: Observed TCR beta diversity showed a strong correlation with the percentage of naive T cells as measured by flow cytometry. Aged donors had fewer naive CD4+ cells and lower diversity than long-lived donors.

Together with a sample-barcoded 5' primer, a J-beta primer mix was included in a second PCR lasting about 6 to 12 cycles. Each cDNA was tagged by a template-switch adaptor containing 12 random nucleotides. MiXCR, applied by TCRdb to the 5' RACE reads, yields one record per CDR3 protein. The table shows about 900,000 distinct CDR3 sequences, with 62% occurring only once. Germline-derived CDR1 and CDR2 are SGHAT and FQNNGV. The CDR3 contains 16 residues. Trimming shortened V by 5 bases and J by 8 bases, and 21 bases separated the two germline ends. Every sample gave at least 5 micrograms of total RNA when it was extracted. About this clonotype itself: The antigen remains undetermined.

The sample taken for sequencing was blood. This chain joins TRBV11-2 and TRBJ1-4; D perhaps matches TRBD1 (6 bases). The receptor was isolated from a man aged 25-40 years in good health. The CDR3 DNA reads as TGTGCCAGCAGCGGGGGGTTTGGGGGGGCGAACGAAAAACTGTTTTTT. This sequence encodes CASSGGFGGANEKLFF.